The T cell receptor beta chain described here comes from a study of CD4 and CD8 cells across lung adenocarcinoma regions. The patients had localized lung adenocarcinoma, a non-small cell subtype. TCRdb called the PCR reads again in MiXCR, with one record for every CDR3 protein. The table shows 6,600 or so distinct CDR3 sequences, with less than 55% occurring only once. This clonotype was observed a few times. A junction end diverges from the germline sequence, so it may reflect a read error. This receptor was identified in a female donor with lung adenocarcinoma. The CD4 and CD8 labels of this study may be unreliable. The sequencing sample was made of CD4+ T cells from the center of a lung tumor.

The CDR3 loop reads CATELGDKDTQYF. Written as DNA, the CDR3 is TGCGCCACCGAACTAGGAGATAAAGATACGCAGTACTTT. The rearrangement joins TRBV10-1 to TRBJ2-3, with D possibly matching TRBD2 (5 bases). The length of the CDR3 is 13 residues. Looked up from germline, CDR1 is WNHNN and CDR2 is SYGVQD (reference sequence).